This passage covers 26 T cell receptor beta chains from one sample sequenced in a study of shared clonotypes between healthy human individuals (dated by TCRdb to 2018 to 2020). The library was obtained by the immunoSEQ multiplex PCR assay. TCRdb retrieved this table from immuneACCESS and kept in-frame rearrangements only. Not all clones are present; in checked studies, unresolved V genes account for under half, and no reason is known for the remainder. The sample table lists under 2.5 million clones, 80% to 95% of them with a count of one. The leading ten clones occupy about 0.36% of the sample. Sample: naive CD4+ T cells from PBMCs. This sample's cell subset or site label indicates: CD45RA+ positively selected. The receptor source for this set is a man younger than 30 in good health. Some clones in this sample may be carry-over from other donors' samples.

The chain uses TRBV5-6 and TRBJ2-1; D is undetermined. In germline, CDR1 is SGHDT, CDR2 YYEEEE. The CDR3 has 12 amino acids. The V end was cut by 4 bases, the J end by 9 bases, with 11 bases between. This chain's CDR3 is CASSPYWGEQFF. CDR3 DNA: TGTGCCAGCAGCCCGTATTGGGGTGAGCAGTTCTTC. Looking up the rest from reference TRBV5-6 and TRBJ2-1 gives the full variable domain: DAGVTQSPTHLIKTRGQQVTLRCSPKSGHDTVSWYQQALGQGPQFIFQYYEEEERQRGNFPDRFSGHQFPNYSSELNVNALLLGDSALYLCASSPYWGEQFFGPGTRLTVL.

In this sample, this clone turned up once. CDR3 in amino acids: CSRGGGYEQYF. CDR3 in DNA: TGCAGTCGGGGAGGAGGGTACGAGCAGTACTTC. This chain links TRBV20-1 with TRBJ2-7, with a possible D match to TRBD2 (6 bases). With 8 bases removed from V and 4 bases from J, the gap between germline ends came to 12 bases. Germline V gene sequence: CDR1 DFQATT, CDR2 SNEGSKA (reference sequence). The CDR3 extends over 11 amino acids.

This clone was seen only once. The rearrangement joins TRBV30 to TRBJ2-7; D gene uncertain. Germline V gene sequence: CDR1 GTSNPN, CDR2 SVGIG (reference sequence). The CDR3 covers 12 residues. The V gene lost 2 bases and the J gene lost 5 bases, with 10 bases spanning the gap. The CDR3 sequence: CAWSPSRDEQYF. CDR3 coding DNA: TGTGCCTGGAGTCCGTCCCGGGACGAGCAGTACTTC. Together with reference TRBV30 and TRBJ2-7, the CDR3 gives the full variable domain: SQTIHQWPATLVQPVGSPLSLECTVEGTSNPNLYWYRQAAGRGLQLLFYSVGIGQISSEVPQNLSASRPQDRQFILSSKKLLLSDSGFYLCAWSPSRDEQYFGPGTRLTVT.

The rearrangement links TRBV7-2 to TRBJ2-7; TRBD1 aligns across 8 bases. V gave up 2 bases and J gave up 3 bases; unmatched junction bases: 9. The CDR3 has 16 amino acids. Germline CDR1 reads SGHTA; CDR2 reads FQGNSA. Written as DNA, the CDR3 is TGTGCCAGCAGCTTAAGTTCAGGGGGCTCCCTCTACGAGCAGTACTTC. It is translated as CASSLSSGGSLYEQYF.

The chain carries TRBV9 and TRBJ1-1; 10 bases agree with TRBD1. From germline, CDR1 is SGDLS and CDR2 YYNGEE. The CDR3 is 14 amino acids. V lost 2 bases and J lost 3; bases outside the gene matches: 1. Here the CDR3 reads CASSVTGGYTEAFF. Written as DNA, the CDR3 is TGTGCCAGCAGCGTGACAGGGGGCTACACTGAAGCTTTCTTT.

The CDR3 spells CAGQLRGPNYGYTF. As DNA, the CDR3 is TGTGCCGGCCAACTGAGGGGGCCCAACTATGGCTACACCTTC. The rearrangement joins TRBV27 to TRBJ1-2; 7 positions match TRBD1. The CDR3 totals 14 residues. With 11 bases clipped from V and 2 bases from J, the junction kept 11 bases outside the gene matches. Germline CDR1 and CDR2: MNHEY and SMNVEV (reference sequence).

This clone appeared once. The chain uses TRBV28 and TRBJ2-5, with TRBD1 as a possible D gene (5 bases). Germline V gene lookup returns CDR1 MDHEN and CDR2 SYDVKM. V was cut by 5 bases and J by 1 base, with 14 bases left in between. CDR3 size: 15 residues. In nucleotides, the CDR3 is TGTGCCAGCAGTCCACGTGGGGCACTCCAAGAGACCCAGTACTTC. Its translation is CASSPRGALQETQYF. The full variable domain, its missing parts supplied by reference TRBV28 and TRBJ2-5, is DVKVTQSSRYLVKRTGEKVFLECVQDMDHENMFWYRQDPGLGLRLIYFSYDVKMKEKGDIPEGYSVSREKKERFSLILESASTNQTSMYLCASSPRGALQETQYFGPGTRLLVL.

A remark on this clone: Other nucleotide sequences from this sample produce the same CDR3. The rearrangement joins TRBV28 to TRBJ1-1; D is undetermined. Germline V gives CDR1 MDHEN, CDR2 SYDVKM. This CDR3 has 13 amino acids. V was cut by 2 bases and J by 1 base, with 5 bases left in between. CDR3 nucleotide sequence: TGTGCCAGCAGTTTAATTCAGAACACTGAAGCTTTCTTT. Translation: CASSLIQNTEAFF.

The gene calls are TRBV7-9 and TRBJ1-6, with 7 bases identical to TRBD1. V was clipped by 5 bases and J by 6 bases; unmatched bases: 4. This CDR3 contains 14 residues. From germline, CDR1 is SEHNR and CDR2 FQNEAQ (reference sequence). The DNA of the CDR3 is TGTGCCAGCAGCCTGGGACAGCGTAATTCACCCCTCCACTTT. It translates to CASSLGQRNSPLHF.

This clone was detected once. CDR3 loop: CASSYPLRGGANVLTF. CDR3 coding DNA: TGTGCCAGCAGTTACCCGCTAAGGGGAGGGGCCAACGTCCTGACTTTC. This rearrangement joins TRBV6-6 to TRBJ2-6, with a tentative D call TRBD1 (5 bases). The CDR3 totals 16 residues. Germline V lookup: CDR1 MNHNY, CDR2 SVGAGI (reference sequence). V was pared by 2 bases and J by 4 bases, with 12 bases between.

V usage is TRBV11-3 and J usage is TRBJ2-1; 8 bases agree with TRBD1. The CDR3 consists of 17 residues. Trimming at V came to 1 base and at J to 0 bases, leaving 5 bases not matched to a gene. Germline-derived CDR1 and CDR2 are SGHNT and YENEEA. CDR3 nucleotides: TGTGCCAGCAGCTTAGTCACAGGGGGTTCCTCCTACAATGAGCAGTTCTTC. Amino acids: CASSLVTGGSSYNEQFF. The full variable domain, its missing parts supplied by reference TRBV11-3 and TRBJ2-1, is EAGVVQSPRYKIIEKKQPVAFWCNPISGHNTLYWYLQNLGQGPELLIRYENEEAVDDSQLPKDRFSAERLKGVDSTLKIQPAELGDSAVYLCASSLVTGGSSYNEQFFGPGTRLTVL.

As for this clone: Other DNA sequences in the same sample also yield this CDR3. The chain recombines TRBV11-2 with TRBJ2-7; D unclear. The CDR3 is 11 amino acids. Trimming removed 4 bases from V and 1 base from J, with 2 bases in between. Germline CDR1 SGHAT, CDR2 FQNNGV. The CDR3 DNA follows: TGTGCCAGCAGCTCTTCCTACGAGCAGTACTTC. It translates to CASSSSYEQYF.

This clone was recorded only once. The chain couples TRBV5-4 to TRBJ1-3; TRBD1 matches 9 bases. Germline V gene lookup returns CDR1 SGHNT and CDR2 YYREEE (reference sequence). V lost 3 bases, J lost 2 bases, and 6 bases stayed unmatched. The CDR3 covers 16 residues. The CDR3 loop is CASSWAGTGTGNTIYF. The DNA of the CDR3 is TGTGCCAGCAGCTGGGCCGGGACAGGGACTGGAAACACCATATATTTT.

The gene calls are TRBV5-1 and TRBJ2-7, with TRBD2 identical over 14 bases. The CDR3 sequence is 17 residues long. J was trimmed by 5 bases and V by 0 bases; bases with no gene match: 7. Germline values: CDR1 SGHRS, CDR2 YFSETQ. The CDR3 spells CASSLAGLAGGQNEQYF. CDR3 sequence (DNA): TGCGCCAGCAGCTTGGCAGGACTAGCGGGAGGTCAGAACGAGCAGTACTTC.

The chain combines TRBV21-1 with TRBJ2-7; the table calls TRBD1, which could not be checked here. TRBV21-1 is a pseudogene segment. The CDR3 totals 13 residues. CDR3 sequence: CASSPSGTYEQYF. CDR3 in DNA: TGTGCCAGCAGCCCCTCAGGGACCTACGAGCAGTACTTC.

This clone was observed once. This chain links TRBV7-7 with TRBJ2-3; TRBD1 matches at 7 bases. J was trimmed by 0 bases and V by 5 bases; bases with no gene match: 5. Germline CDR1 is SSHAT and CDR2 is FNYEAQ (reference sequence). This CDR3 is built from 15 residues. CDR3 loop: CASSATGKSTDTQYF. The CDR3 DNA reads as TGTGCCAGCAGCGCGACAGGGAAGAGCACAGATACGCAGTATTTT.

In DNA, the CDR3 is TGTGCCAGCAGCCCCTCGGTACAGGGGAAGTATGGCTACACCTTC. Amino acid sequence: CASSPSVQGKYGYTF. The chain has TRBV11-1 and TRBJ1-2, with TRBD1 matching 7 bases. Germline CDR1 is SGHAT and CDR2 is FQDESV (reference sequence). V dropped 5 bases and J dropped 5; count of bases not matched to a gene: 11. The CDR3 extends over 15 amino acids.

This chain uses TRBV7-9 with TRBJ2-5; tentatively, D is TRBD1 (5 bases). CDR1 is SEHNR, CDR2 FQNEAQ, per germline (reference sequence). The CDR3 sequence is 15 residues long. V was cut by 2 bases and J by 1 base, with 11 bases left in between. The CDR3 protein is CASSLIAGSQETQYF. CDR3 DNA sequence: TGTGCCAGCAGCTTAATTGCAGGGTCCCAAGAGACCCAGTACTTC.

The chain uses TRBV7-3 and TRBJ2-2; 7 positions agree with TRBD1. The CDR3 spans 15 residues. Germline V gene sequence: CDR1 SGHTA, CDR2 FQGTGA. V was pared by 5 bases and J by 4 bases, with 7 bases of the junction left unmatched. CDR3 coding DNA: TGTGCCAGCAGCCCCCGACAGGGCGGCACCGGGGAGCTGTTTTTT. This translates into CASSPRQGGTGELFF.

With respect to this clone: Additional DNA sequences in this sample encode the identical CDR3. The DNA of the CDR3 is TGTGCCAGCAGCCTTAGCGGTAGCACAGATACGCAGTATTTT. It codes for CASSLSGSTDTQYF. The chain combines TRBV7-2 with TRBJ2-3; D possibly corresponds to TRBD2 (6 bases). The germline V gene encodes CDR1 SGHTA and CDR2 FQGNSA. V was clipped by 5 bases and J by 0 bases, with 9 bases between them. CDR3 size: 14 residues.

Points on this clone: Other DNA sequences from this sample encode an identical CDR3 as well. CDR3 amino acids: CASSPGQTNTEAFF. The CDR3 DNA sequence: TGTGCCAGCTCACCAGGACAAACGAACACTGAAGCTTTCTTT. The chain has TRBV18 and TRBJ1-1; D might be TRBD1 (5 bases). Germline V gene data show CDR1 as KGHSH and CDR2 as LQKENI. Trimming shortened V by 2 bases and J by 1 base, and 8 bases separated the two germline ends. The CDR3 is made up of 14 amino acids.

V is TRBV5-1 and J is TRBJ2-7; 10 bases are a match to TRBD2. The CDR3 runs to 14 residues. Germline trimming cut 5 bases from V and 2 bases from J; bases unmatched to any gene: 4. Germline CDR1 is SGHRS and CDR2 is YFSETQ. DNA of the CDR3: TGCGCCAGCAGAGATACTAGCGGGGCCTACGAGCAGTACTTC. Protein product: CASRDTSGAYEQYF.

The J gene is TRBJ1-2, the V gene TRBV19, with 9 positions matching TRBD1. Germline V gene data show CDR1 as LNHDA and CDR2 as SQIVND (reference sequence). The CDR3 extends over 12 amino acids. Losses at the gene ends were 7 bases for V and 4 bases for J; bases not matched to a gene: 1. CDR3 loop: CASTTGGYGYTF. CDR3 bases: TGTGCCAGTACGACAGGGGGCTATGGCTACACCTTC.

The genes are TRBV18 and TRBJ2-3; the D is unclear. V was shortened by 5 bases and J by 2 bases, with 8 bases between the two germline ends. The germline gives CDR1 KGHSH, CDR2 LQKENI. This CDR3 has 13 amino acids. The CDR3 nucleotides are TGTGCCAGCTCAGACGGTTTCACAGATACGCAGTATTTT. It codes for CASSDGFTDTQYF.

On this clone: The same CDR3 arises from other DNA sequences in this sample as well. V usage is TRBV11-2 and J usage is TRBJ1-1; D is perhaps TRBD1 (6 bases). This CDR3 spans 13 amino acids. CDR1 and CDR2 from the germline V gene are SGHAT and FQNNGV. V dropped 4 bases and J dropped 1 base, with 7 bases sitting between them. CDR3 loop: CASSSDRNTEAFF. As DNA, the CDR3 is TGTGCCAGCAGCTCGGACAGGAACACTGAAGCTTTCTTT.

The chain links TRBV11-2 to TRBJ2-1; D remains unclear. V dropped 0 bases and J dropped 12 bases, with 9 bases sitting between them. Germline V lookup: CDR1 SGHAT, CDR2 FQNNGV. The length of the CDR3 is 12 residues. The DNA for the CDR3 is TGTGCCAGCAGCTTAGATTCGCCGGGGCAGTTCTTC. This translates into CASSLDSPGQFF.